These 10 T cell receptor beta chains came from one sample sequenced in a study of CD8 T cells in ankylosing spondylitis. From the 5' RACE reads, TCRdb called clonotypes with MiXCR, one entry per CDR3 protein. The top ten clones hold approximately 2% of a sample with about 69,000 distinct CDR3 sequences, roughly 5.2% of them seen once. Sequencing used blood, either unsorted or a sorted T cell fraction (not recorded which). The receptors derive from a male donor with ankylosing spondylitis or in good health (not recorded which).

DNA of the CDR3: TGTGCCAGCAGCCCCCCGGGGGGCTTGAACACCATATATTTT. Its protein product is CASSPPGGLNTIYF. The J gene is TRBJ1-3, the V gene TRBV11-2; D is possibly TRBD1 (6 bases). CDR3 length equals 14 residues. Between the trimmed V and J ends, which lost 5 bases and 7 bases, there was a span of 15 bases. Germline CDR1 SGHAT, CDR2 FQNNGV. Together with reference TRBV11-2 and TRBJ1-3, the CDR3 gives the full variable domain: EAGVAQSPRYKIIEKRQSVAFWCNPISGHATLYWYQQILGQGPKLLIQFQNNGVVDDSQLPKDRFSAERLKGVDSTLKIQPAKLEDSAVYLCASSPPGGLNTIYFGEGSWLTVV.

This clonotype came up many times. The chain uses TRBV20-1 and TRBJ2-7; D unclear. Germline V lookup: CDR1 DFQATT, CDR2 SNEGSKA (reference sequence). This CDR3 has 12 residues. Trimming removed 0 bases from V and 3 bases from J, with 6 bases in between. The CDR3 region is CSAREEGYEQYF. The CDR3 DNA reads as TGCAGTGCTAGAGAAGAAGGCTACGAGCAGTACTTC.

In this sample, this clonotype turned up many times. The chain carries TRBV19 and TRBJ2-7; D possibly corresponds to TRBD1 (5 bases). CDR3 size: 12 residues. Germline-derived CDR1 and CDR2 are LNHDA and SQIVND (reference sequence). V lost 3 bases and J lost 3, with 6 bases in between. The CDR3 protein is CASSIQGYEQYF. The CDR3 coding sequence is TGTGCCAGTAGTATCCAGGGCTACGAGCAGTACTTC.

The table lists this clonotype with many counts. The DNA of the CDR3 is TGCAGTGCTAGAGGGGGGGGGCTGGAGCCCCAGCATTTT. Its translation is CSARGGGLEPQHF. The chain carries TRBV20-1 and TRBJ1-5; D is perhaps TRBD1 (6 bases). There are 13 residues in the CDR3. In germline, CDR1 is DFQATT, CDR2 SNEGSKA (reference sequence). V lost 1 base and J lost 8, with 12 bases in between.

This clonotype was counted many times. The V call is TRBV19, the J call TRBJ2-5, with TRBD1 matching over 7 bases. The CDR3 length is 17 residues. Germline lookup yields CDR1 LNHDA and CDR2 SQIVND (reference sequence). J gave up 1 base and V 4 bases, and 12 bases lay outside the gene matches. Here the CDR3 reads CASSTGTDTVFQETQYF. The CDR3 region has the DNA TGTGCCAGTAGTACCGGGACAGATACCGTATTCCAAGAGACCCAGTACTTC. Complete variable domain (other parts from reference TRBV19 and TRBJ2-5): DGGITQSPKYLFRKEGQNVTLSCEQNLNHDAMYWYRQDPGQGLRLIYYSQIVNDFQKGDIAEGYSVSREKKESFPLTVTSAQKNPTAFYLCASSTGTDTVFQETQYFGPGTRLLVL.

The table lists this clonotype with many counts. The CDR3 region is CASHKFGQGHSPLHF. The CDR3 coding sequence is TGTGCCAGCCACAAATTTGGACAGGGGCATTCACCCCTCCACTTT. The chain joins TRBV28 to TRBJ1-6, with 9 bases fitting TRBD1. Germline assignment: CDR1 MDHEN and CDR2 SYDVKM. The CDR3 spans 15 residues. With V trimmed by 8 bases and J by 8 bases, 10 bases remained unmatched.

This clonotype was observed at least ten times. The rearrangement uses TRBV2 and TRBJ2-7; D is unresolved. The germline gives CDR1 SNHLY, CDR2 FYNNEI. The V end lost 3 bases, the J end lost 1 base, and 4 bases lay between the germline ends. The CDR3 runs to 12 residues. CDR3 in DNA: TGTGCCAGCAGTGAGGAGTCCTACGAGCAGTACTTC. Its protein product is CASSEESYEQYF.

This clonotype was seen repeatedly, ten times or more. The chain uses TRBV20-1 and TRBJ2-5, with no clear D. The germline CDR1 and CDR2 sequences are DFQATT and SNEGSKA (reference sequence). CDR3 length equals 11 residues. Trimming cost V 3 bases and J 5 bases, with 7 bases left between them. The CDR3 region has the DNA TGCAGTGCTAGTCCCAAGGAGACCCAGTACTTC. This codes for CSASPKETQYF.

This clonotype showed up many times. The chain joins TRBV20-1 to TRBJ2-1; D possibly corresponds to TRBD1 (5 bases). The CDR3 has 15 residues. In germline, CDR1 is DFQATT, CDR2 SNEGSKA (reference sequence). Deletions cut 3 bases from V and 4 bases from J, with 16 bases between. CDR3 amino acids: CSASPDTYPYNEQFF. As DNA, the CDR3 is TGCAGTGCTAGTCCGGACACTTACCCTTACAATGAGCAGTTCTTC.

This clonotype was counted at least ten times. This sequence joins TRBV28 and TRBJ2-1, with D unresolved. CDR1 is MDHEN and CDR2 is SYDVKM in the germline V gene. CDR3 length equals 13 residues. V was pared by 5 bases and J by 8 bases, with 13 bases between. The CDR3 spells CASSPGVGDEQFF. The CDR3 DNA is TGTGCCAGCAGTCCCGGAGTTGGGGATGAGCAGTTCTTC.